This TCR beta chain was retrieved from a study of blood T cell repertoires in COVID-19 (TCRdb year 2020). A note on the overall study: The collaborator samples originated in the United States, Italy and Spain and spanned the acute and convalescent phases of COVID-19. The repertoires were released in a freely available public database meant as a resource for research on the immune response to SARS-CoV-2. The samples were drawn from two sources: the first 160 participants of the ongoing ImmuneRACE study, and 1,000 to 1,500 subjects contributed by 6 global collaborators. The material from the prospective study consisted of cDNA or gDNA derived from T cells, B-cell-depleted T cells, or PBMCs. Where HLA class I and class II types were available, the types were taken from metadata supplied by the sample provider, not from assay-based typing. Subjects who had been exposed to COVID-19, were actively infected with it, or had recovered from it provided the deeply sampled blood TCRbeta repertoires that made up the dataset. Nearly every sample came with metadata listing a de-identified subject ID, COVID-19 status, age in years and sex. Broader findings and caveats from the paper: How much clinical and demographic metadata was included differed by source and by participant, and the metadata was provided uncurated.

Collaborating institutions collected whole blood in K2EDTA tubes following their own protocols. For TCRbeta analysis, collaborator samples were shipped as frozen whole blood, as isolated PBMCs, or as DNA extracted from either sample type. On this clone: Its antigen remains unidentified. Per-base quality was not reported, and no clone a single base away is much larger than it.

V is shortened by 5 bases, J by 2 bases, and the region joining them spans 9 bases. The CDR3 covers 14 residues, taking in both the cysteine and the phenylalanine. The CDR3 DNA has 42 bases and is translated from base 1. The germline V gene (reference sequence) provides CDR1 LGHDT and CDR2 YNNKEL. TCRbeta CDR3 regions were amplified from genomic DNA using the immunoSEQ Assay, a bias-controlled multiplex PCR. The published analysis was carried out like this. Within the assay, amplification of reference gene primers was used to estimate how many nucleated cells each sample contained. To quantify the absolute abundance of each unique TCRbeta CDR3 rearrangement, sequence reads were collapsed and filtered. For each sample, productive Simpson clonality was calculated as the square root of Simpson's diversity index across productive rearrangements. TCRdb mirrors the immuneACCESS table, restricted to in-frame sequences. Some clones are absent from its copies; in checked studies, under half trace to an unresolved V gene, and the reason for the others is unknown. Clone size and the V and J calls come from that table; the DNA yielded D and trimming. The sample table holds approximately 180,000 clones, of which approximately 83% were seen once. The ten top clones hold more than 3% of the sample.

The chain was built from TRBV3-1 (or the pseudogene TRBV3-2) and TRBJ1-4, with the D gene uncertain. Sequencing was performed on peripheral blood. The sequence was collected from a man aged 60 to 75 with acute or convalescent COVID-19. CDR3 region: CASSVTTTNEKLFF. DNA sequence: TGTGCCAGCAGCGTTACGACTACTAATGAAAAACTGTTTTTT.